This TCR beta chain was sequenced in a study of T cell repertoires in cytomegalovirus infection. Looking at the study overall: Peptides in the study included HLA-C-restricted and HLA-B-restricted CMV epitopes. Matching HLA type, along with CMV infection, was indicated by public TCR beta signatures. Whole-study findings and limits: CMV carriers with the relevant HLA were identified by cumulative public TCR beta family frequency. There were HLA-C-restricted CMV-specific TCR beta clonotypes dominating the ex vivo response.

MiXCR was run by TCRdb on the reads, yielding one entry per CDR3 protein. The repertoire includes about 180,000 distinct CDR3 sequences, 20% to 25% of them detected once, and about 25% sits in the top ten. Regarding this clonotype: Its antigen is currently unknown.

This TCR was sampled from a human donor in good health (CMV status not recorded). Some clones in this sample may be carry-over from other donors' samples. The sequences come from CD8+ T cells from cultured PBMCs, collected from culture after CMV antigen stimulation.

This chain's CDR3 is CASSMIRELNYGYTF. The CDR3 DNA follows: TGTGCCAGTAGTATGATCAGGGAACTCAACTATGGCTACACCTTC. This rearrangement joins TRBV19 to TRBJ1-2; maybe TRBD1 (5 bases). CDR1 and CDR2 from the germline V gene are LNHDA and SQIVND (reference sequence). The V end lost 3 bases, the J end lost 2 bases, and 13 bases lay between the germline ends. The CDR3 contains 15 residues. Looking up the rest from reference TRBV19 and TRBJ1-2 gives the full variable domain: DGGITQSPKYLFRKEGQNVTLSCEQNLNHDAMYWYRQDPGQGLRLIYYSQIVNDFQKGDIAEGYSVSREKKESFPLTVTSAQKNPTAFYLCASSMIRELNYGYTFGSGTRLTVV.